The rows below give T cell receptor beta chains drawn from one sample of a study of blood T cells in healthy people across ages. Each CDR3 protein is one row after TCRdb ran MiXCR on the 5' RACE reads. The profile covers roughly 2 million distinct CDR3 sequences, with around half appearing a single time and about 2.1% taken by the ten largest. Sequencing was performed on blood. These receptors were taken from a woman aged 40 to 50 in good health. Both conserved end residues are part of each CDR3. A D gene is named only where the DNA matches it firmly. Clone size is shown for a subset of rows, as once, few, many or a class of expanded clone.

d_gene	v_gene	abundance	j_gene	CDR3nt	CDR3aa
-	TRBV18	-	TRBJ1-5	TGTGCCAGCTCACCGGGACAAGCCCCCTCACGGCCCCAGCATTTT	CASSPGQAPSRPQHF
TRBD1	TRBV29-1	-	TRBJ2-1	TGCAGCGTTGATGGGGACAGGAGCAGTGAGCAGTTCTTC	CSVDGDRSSEQFF
TRBD1	TRBV7-2	-	TRBJ2-1	TGTGCCAGCAGCTTAACCGGGACAGGGCAGGAGACCCAGTTCTTC	CASSLTGTGQETQFF
-	TRBV28	once	TRBJ1-1	TGTGCCGGCAGTCCCCGTACTCTGAACACTGAAGCTTTCTTT	CAGSPRTLNTEAFF
-	TRBV7-8	once	TRBJ1-1	TGTGCCAGCAGCTTAGCGCGAGGGGTATACACTGAAGCTTTCTTT	CASSLARGVYTEAFF
TRBD2	TRBV7-2	-	TRBJ2-3	TGTGCCAGCAGCTTAGCGCGACTAGCGGGGGTAACAGATACGCAGTATTTT	CASSLARLAGVTDTQYF
-	TRBV6-2/TRBV6-3	-	TRBJ2-1	TGTGCCAGCAGCCCTCATAGTTACAATGAGCAGTTCTTC	CASSPHSYNEQFF
-	TRBV5-1	-	TRBJ1-5	TGTGCCAGCAGCCTAGACGGCGTCAATCAGCCCCAGCATTTT	CASSLDGVNQPQHF
-	TRBV4-2	-	TRBJ2-3	TGTGCCAGCAGCCAAATGCCGTCGGGACCGATGGAAGATACGCAGTATTTT	CASSQMPSGPMEDTQYF
-	TRBV12-3/TRBV12-4	-	TRBJ2-2	TGTGCCAGCAGGCGACTTCCGCGGGAGCTGTTTTTT	CASRRLPRELFF
-	TRBV7-9	-	TRBJ1-1	TGTGCCAGCAGCTTAGCCTTCTCTGAAGCTTTCTTT	CASSLAFSEAFF
-	TRBV11-2	-	TRBJ1-2	TGTGCCAGCAGCTTAGATATTCCGAGGGGTCCATATAACTATGGCTACACCTTC	CASSLDIPRGPYNYGYTF
TRBD1	TRBV5-1	-	TRBJ1-5	TGCGCCAGCAGCTTAAGGGGGCTCGACAATCAGCCCCAGCATTTT	CASSLRGLDNQPQHF
-	TRBV4-3	few	TRBJ2-5	TGCGCCAGCAGCCAATCCGGGCCTGGGGAGACCCAGTACTTC	CASSQSGPGETQYF
TRBD1	TRBV20-1	-	TRBJ1-5	TGCAGTGCTAGGAACAGGGGGAGTCAGCCCCAGCATTTT	CSARNRGSQPQHF
-	TRBV9	few	TRBJ2-6	TGTGCCAGCAGCCCCAGGACTGGCTACTCTGGGGCCAACGTCCTGACTTTC	CASSPRTGYSGANVLTF
TRBD1	TRBV3-1	-	TRBJ1-4	TGTGCCAGCAGCCTTACGACAGGGGAAAAACTGTTTTTT	CASSLTTGEKLFF
-	TRBV3-1	-	TRBJ2-1	TGTGCCAGCAGCCAAGACGGGGGTGAGCAGTTCTTC	CASSQDGGEQFF
-	TRBV15	-	TRBJ2-7	TGTGCCACCAGCAGAGATGGGGTCTACGAGCAGTACTTC	CATSRDGVYEQYF
-	TRBV5-5	-	TRBJ2-1	TGTGCCAGCAGCGTGGACCAGGGGAATGAGCAGTTCTTC	CASSVDQGNEQFF
-	TRBV28	few	TRBJ2-3	TGTGCCAGCACCTTAGGGGGGGCTAGCACAGATACGCAGTATTTT	CASTLGGASTDTQYF
TRBD1	TRBV6-5	-	TRBJ1-2	TGTGCCAGCAGTTCCCCAGGGGGCGCGAGCTATGGCTACACCTTC	CASSSPGGASYGYTF
-	TRBV7-2	few	TRBJ2-6	TGTGCCAGCAGCCTAAGTGTAGCTGCCAACGTCCTGACTTTC	CASSLSVAANVLTF
-	TRBV18	-	TRBJ2-7	TGTGCCAGCTCCCCTGGTCGGAATCCCTACGAGCAGTACTTC	CASSPGRNPYEQYF
-	TRBV20-1	-	TRBJ2-3	TGCAGTGCTAGCAACGGGGGACCCACAGATACGCAGTATTTT	CSASNGGPTDTQYF
TRBD2	TRBV9	-	TRBJ2-1	TGTGCCAGCAGCGTAGTGTCTAGCGGGGGGCGATACAATGAGCAGTTCTTC	CASSVVSSGGRYNEQFF
-	TRBV7-7	-	TRBJ2-5	TGTGCTAGCAGCTTAGCTCTAGGATATAGTGAGACCCAGTACTTC	CASSLALGYSETQYF
-	TRBV20-1	-	TRBJ2-1	TGCAGTGCTAGAGTAAGGGGCGCCCCATCAGATGAGCAGTTCTTC	CSARVRGAPSDEQFF
TRBD1	TRBV12-5	-	TRBJ2-7	TGTGCTAGTGGTTTGGATCCGGGACAGGGAGTCAGCGAGCAGTACTTC	CASGLDPGQGVSEQYF
-	TRBV10-3	many	TRBJ2-7	TGTGCCATCAGTGAAAATCTGGCACGGGAGTACTTC	CAISENLAREYF
TRBD1	TRBV4-3	-	TRBJ2-3	TGCGCCAGCAGCCAAGATTCCAGGGGGCATTTTATCGCAGATACGCAGTATTTT	CASSQDSRGHFIADTQYF
-	TRBV7-2	-	TRBJ2-7	TGTGCCAGCAGCTTAGCCGGGACTTCGAGCTCCTACGAGCAGTACTTC	CASSLAGTSSSYEQYF